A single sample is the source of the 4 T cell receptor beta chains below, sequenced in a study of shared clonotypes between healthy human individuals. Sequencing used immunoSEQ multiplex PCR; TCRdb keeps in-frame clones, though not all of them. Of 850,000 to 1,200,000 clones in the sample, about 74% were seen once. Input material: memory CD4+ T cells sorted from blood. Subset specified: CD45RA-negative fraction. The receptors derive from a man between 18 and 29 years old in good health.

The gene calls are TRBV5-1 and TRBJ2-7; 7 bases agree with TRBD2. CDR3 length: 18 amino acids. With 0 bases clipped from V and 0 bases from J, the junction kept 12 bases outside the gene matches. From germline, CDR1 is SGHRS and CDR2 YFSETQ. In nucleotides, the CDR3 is TGCGCCAGCAGCTTGGCCCTTAGGGGCGGGGGTAACTCCTACGAGCAGTACTTC. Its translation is CASSLALRGGGNSYEQYF.

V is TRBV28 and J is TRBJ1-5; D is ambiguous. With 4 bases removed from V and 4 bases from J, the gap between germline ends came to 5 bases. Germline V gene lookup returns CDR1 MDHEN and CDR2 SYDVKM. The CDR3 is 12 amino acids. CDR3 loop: CASSSPNQPQHF. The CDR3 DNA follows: TGTGCCAGCAGTTCCCCGAATCAGCCCCAGCATTTT.

The CDR3 region has the DNA TGCGCCAGCACCCAAGGGCAGGGTAATATGGATACGCAGTATTTT. Its protein product is CASTQGQGNMDTQYF. The chain carries TRBV5-1 and TRBJ2-3; D might be TRBD1 (5 bases). The CDR3 has 15 amino acids. CDR1 is SGHRS and CDR2 is YFSETQ in the germline V gene. The germline V and J ends were trimmed by 6 bases and 6 bases, with 20 bases remaining between them.

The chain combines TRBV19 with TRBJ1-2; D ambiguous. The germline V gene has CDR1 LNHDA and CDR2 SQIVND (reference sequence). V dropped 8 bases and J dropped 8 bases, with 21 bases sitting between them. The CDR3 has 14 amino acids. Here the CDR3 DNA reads TGTGCCAGTGGGATCTCGACCGGATCTGGAGGCTACACCTTC. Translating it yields CASGISTGSGGYTF.